A selection of T cell receptor beta chains follows, all from one sample in a study of patients and donors after allogeneic stem cell transplantation. MiXCR, applied by TCRdb to the RT-PCR reads, yields one record per CDR3 protein. In the table there are roughly 960,000 distinct CDR3 sequences, more than 15% of which are singletons. Material: blood, either unsorted or a sorted T cell fraction (not recorded which). The receptor set was obtained from a human donor who was either an allogeneic HSCT recipient or a stem cell or donor lymphocyte infusion donor (not recorded which). It is not recorded whose cells these are; they may come from a transplant donor. The CDR3 runs from the conserved cysteine through the conserved F or W. The D gene is left open where the match is weak. Size tells how often a clone was seen (once, few, many) or the class of an expanded clone, and some rows leave it out.

j_call	d_call	clone_size	v_call	cdr3_aa	cdr3_nt
TRBJ2-1	-	few	TRBV5-1	CASSLVGRLALTGEQFF	TGCGCCAGCAGCTTGGTAGGTCGGCTTGCTCTGACCGGGGAGCAGTTCTTC
TRBJ1-1	-	few	TRBV5-1	CASRPGTPLMNTEAFF	TGCGCCAGCAGACCCGGGACCCCACTGATGAACACTGAAGCTTTCTTT
TRBJ2-3	-	few	TRBV2	CASSETLIRTDTQYF	TGTGCCAGCAGTGAGACCCTAATCCGCACAGATACGCAGTATTTT
TRBJ1-6	TRBD1	-	TRBV28	CASSPQGLGSPLHF	TGTGCCAGCAGTCCACAGGGGTTGGGTTCACCCCTCCACTTT
TRBJ2-1	TRBD2	-	TRBV5-1	CASSDGTSGLNEQFF	TGCGCCAGCAGCGACGGGACTAGCGGCCTCAATGAGCAGTTCTTC
TRBJ2-7	-	few	TRBV25-1	CASSDPYTRDEAYEQYF	TGTGCCAGCAGTGACCCCTATACCCGGGACGAAGCCTACGAGCAGTACTTC
TRBJ2-1	-	-	TRBV7-7	CASSPQGPWAPYNEQFF	TGTGCTAGCAGCCCCCAGGGACCTTGGGCCCCCTACAATGAGCAGTTCTTC
TRBJ1-1	TRBD1	-	TRBV4-3	CASSQGKPLSQGGTEAFF	TGCGCCAGCAGCCAAGGAAAACCCCTCTCACAGGGGGGCACTGAAGCTTTCTTT
TRBJ2-7	-	many	TRBV20-1	CSARDHRGYEQYF	TGCAGTGCTAGAGATCACCGTGGCTACGAGCAGTACTTC
TRBJ2-7	-	few	TRBV7-8	CASSLKRGFKYEQYF	TGTGCCAGCAGCCTAAAGAGGGGGTTTAAGTACGAGCAGTACTTC
TRBJ2-1	TRBD2	-	TRBV4-2	CASSLAALAGTYNEQFF	TGTGCCAGCAGCCTCGCGGCACTAGCGGGGACCTACAATGAGCAGTTCTTC
TRBJ2-1	TRBD2	few	TRBV20-1	CSARVTSGYNEQFF	TGCAGTGCTAGAGTAACTAGCGGTTACAATGAGCAGTTCTTC
TRBJ2-5	-	many	TRBV4-2	CASSQGDSRSLYF	TGTGCCAGCAGCCAAGGAGATAGCCGATCTCTGTACTTC
TRBJ2-6	-	-	TRBV2	CASSTLNRGAEISGANVLTF	TGTGCCAGCAGTACCCTTAATCGGGGGGCTGAGATTTCTGGGGCCAACGTCCTGACTTTC
TRBJ2-7	-	few	TRBV5-1	CASSRMLSGYEQYF	TGCGCCAGCTCAAGGATGCTCTCGGGGTACGAGCAGTACTTC
TRBJ1-2	TRBD1	-	TRBV7-9	CASTIATGGTYGYTF	TGTGCCAGCACCATTGCGACAGGGGGCACCTATGGCTACACCTTC
TRBJ2-3	TRBD1	-	TRBV29-1	CSTDRDSRQYF	TGCAGCACCGACCGGGACAGCCGGCAGTATTTT
TRBJ2-7	-	-	TRBV13	CASSFGDLQYF	TGTGCCAGCAGCTTCGGGGATTTGCAGTACTTC
TRBJ1-2	TRBD1	-	TRBV19	CASSIWDREGYGYTF	TGTGCCAGTAGTATTTGGGACAGGGAAGGCTATGGCTACACCTTC
TRBJ1-1	-	-	TRBV6-5	CASSYSGGSGNEAFF	TGTGCCAGCAGTTACTCGGGCGGTTCGGGCAACGAAGCTTTCTTT
TRBJ2-7	TRBD1	few	TRBV5-4	CASSGRGQVSVEQYF	TGTGCCAGCAGCGGTAGGGGACAGGTGTCCGTCGAGCAGTACTTC
TRBJ2-7	TRBD1	-	TRBV12-3/TRBV12-4	CASSQGQGAIVPYEQYF	TGTGCCAGCAGTCAAGGACAGGGGGCGATTGTACCCTACGAGCAGTACTTC
TRBJ2-2	TRBD1	few	TRBV11-2	CASSQQGAGELFF	TGTGCCAGCAGCCAACAGGGGGCCGGGGAGCTGTTTTTT
TRBJ2-1	TRBD2	many	TRBV12-3/TRBV12-4	CASSSSGGVSSYNEQFF	TGTGCCAGCAGTTCGAGCGGGGGGGTGAGCTCCTACAATGAGCAGTTCTTC
TRBJ2-1	-	-	TRBV6-1	CASSGGTNSGQFF	TGTGCCAGCAGTGGGGGGACAAACTCTGGGCAGTTCTTC
TRBJ1-1	TRBD1	few	TRBV27	CASSVQGEGTEAFF	TGTGCCAGCAGTGTTCAGGGGGAAGGCACTGAAGCTTTCTTT
TRBJ2-1	TRBD2	few	TRBV14	CASSQELGTSFNEQFF	TGTGCCAGCAGCCAAGAGCTCGGGACTAGCTTTAATGAGCAGTTCTTC
TRBJ2-2	TRBD2	-	TRBV25-1	CASSELAGPGELFF	TGTGCCAGCAGTGAACTAGCGGGACCCGGGGAGCTGTTTTTT
TRBJ1-1	-	few	TRBV15	CATSRVRVTEAFF	TGTGCCACCAGCAGAGTGAGGGTGACTGAAGCTTTCTTT
TRBJ2-7	TRBD2	few	TRBV3-1	CASSQDLAGANKQYF	TGTGCCAGCAGCCAAGATCTAGCGGGGGCCAACAAGCAGTACTTC
TRBJ1-2	-	few	TRBV6-5	CASSYRGESGRYTF	TGTGCCAGCAGTTACCGAGGCGAGTCAGGGCGCTACACCTTC
TRBJ2-5	TRBD1	-	TRBV12-3/TRBV12-4	CASTMTGARETQYF	TGTGCCAGCACCATGACAGGGGCTCGGGAGACCCAGTACTTC
TRBJ1-2	-	many	TRBV6-2/TRBV6-3	CASTDRRNYGYTF	TGTGCCAGCACTGACAGGAGAAACTATGGCTACACCTTC
TRBJ1-1	-	few	TRBV10-3	CAITISYRQAWGTEAFF	TGTGCCATCACCATATCTTATCGACAAGCGTGGGGCACTGAAGCTTTCTTT